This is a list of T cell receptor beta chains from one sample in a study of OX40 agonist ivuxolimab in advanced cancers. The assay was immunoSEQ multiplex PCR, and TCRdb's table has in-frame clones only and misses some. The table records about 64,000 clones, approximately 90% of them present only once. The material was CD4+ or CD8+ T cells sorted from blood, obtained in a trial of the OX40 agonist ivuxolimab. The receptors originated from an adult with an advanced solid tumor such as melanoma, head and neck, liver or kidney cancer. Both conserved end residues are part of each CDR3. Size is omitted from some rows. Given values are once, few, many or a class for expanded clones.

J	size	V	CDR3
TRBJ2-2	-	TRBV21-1	CASSNQLVTRNTGELFF
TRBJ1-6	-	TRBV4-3	CASSQDRWGGSPLHF
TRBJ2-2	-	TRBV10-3	CAISGNTGELFF
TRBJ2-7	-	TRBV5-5	CASSLGVGTHEQYF
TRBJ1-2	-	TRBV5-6	CASSVRGGGYGYTF
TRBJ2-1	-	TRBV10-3	CAISESTSGAYNEQFF
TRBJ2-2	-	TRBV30	CANPGPLNTGELFF
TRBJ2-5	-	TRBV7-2	CASSAWRTSGGGETQYF
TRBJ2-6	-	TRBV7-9	CASSPVGGGAGANVLTF
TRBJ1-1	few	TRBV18	CASSSTSGSNTEAFF
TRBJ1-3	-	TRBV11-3	CASSLRQGAAGNTIYF
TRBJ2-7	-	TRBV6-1	CASSGQPSYEQYF
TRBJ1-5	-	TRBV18	CASSPSTAYSNQPQHF
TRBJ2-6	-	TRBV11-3	CASSLGQGSGANVLTF
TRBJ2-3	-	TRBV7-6	CASSLVPSGRRGATDTQYF
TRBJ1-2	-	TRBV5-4	CASSEGQRNYGYTF
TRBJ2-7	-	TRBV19	CASSIWGYEQYF
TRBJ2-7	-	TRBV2	CASRPNSLLAYEQYF
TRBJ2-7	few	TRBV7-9	CASSLGLFPSGNHEQYF
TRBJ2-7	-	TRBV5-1	CASSLVGRGASSYEQYF
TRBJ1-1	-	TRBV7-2	CASSPGSGDTEAFF
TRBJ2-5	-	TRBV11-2	CASSIPGQGMETQYF
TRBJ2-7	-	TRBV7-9	CASSFYGAEQYF
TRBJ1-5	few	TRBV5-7	CASSCDQPQHF
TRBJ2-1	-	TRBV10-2	CASSDRYNEQFF
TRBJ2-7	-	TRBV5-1	CASSPMDRATYEQYF
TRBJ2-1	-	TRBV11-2	CASSLETTEQFF
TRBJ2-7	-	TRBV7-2	CASSLVSYEQYF
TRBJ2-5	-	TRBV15	CATSSGGLETQYF
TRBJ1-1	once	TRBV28	CASSLDRGSEAFF
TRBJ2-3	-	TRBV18	CASSPSSSTDTQYF
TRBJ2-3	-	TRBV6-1	CASRTSGSTDTQYF
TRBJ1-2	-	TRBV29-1	CSVELTVNYGYTF
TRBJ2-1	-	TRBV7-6	CASILTPGSYNEQFF
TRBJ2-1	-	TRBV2	CASSEAKVNEQFF
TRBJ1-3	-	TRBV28	CASSLLSSGNTIYF
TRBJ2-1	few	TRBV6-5	CASTKLGSSYNEQFF
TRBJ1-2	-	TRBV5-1	CASSLARTDSYGYTF
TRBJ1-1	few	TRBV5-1	CASSSGQVGGTEAFF
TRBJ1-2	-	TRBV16	CASSQSRTAKNGYTF
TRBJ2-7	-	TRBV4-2	CASSHLSGQGEQYF
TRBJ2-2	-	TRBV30	CAWSVFMEGELFF
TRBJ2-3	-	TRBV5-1	CASSFYSGSTDTQYF